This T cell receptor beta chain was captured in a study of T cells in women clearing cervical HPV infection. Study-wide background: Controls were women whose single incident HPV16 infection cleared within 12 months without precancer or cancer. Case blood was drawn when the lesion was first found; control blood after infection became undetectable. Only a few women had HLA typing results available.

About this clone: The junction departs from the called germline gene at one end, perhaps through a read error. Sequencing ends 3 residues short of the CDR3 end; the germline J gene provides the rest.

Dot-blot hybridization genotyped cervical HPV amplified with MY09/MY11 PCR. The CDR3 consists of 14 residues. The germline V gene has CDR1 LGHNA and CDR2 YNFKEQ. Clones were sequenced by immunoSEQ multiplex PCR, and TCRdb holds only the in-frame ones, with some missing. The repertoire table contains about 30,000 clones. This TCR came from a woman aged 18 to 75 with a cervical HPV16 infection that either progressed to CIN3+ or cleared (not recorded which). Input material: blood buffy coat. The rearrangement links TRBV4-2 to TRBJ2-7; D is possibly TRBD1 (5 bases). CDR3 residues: CASSRSTTAYEQYF. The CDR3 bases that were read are TGCGCCAGCAGCCGATCCACGACAGCCTACGAG.